The 21 T cell receptor beta chains presented below share a single source sample, sequenced in a study of blood T cell repertoires in COVID-19. Repertoires were generated with immunoSEQ multiplex PCR, while TCRdb's copy carries only in-frame clones and drops some. The data contain more than 100,000 clones, about 89% of them singletons. The sample comprised peripheral blood. These TCRs come from a woman aged 55-70 years with acute or convalescent COVID-19.

This chain links TRBV7-2 with TRBJ1-5; possibly TRBD1 for D (5 bases). Trimming pared 8 bases from V and 7 bases from J, leaving 15 bases between. This CDR3 is built from 13 residues. CDR1 and CDR2 (germline): SGHTA, FQGNSA. The CDR3 DNA sequence: TGTGCCAGCGGCCGGCCGGGGGGACAGCCCCAGCATTTT. It encodes CASGRPGGQPQHF.

J is TRBJ1-5 and V is TRBV29-1, with D possibly TRBD1 on 6 matching bases. Germline V CDR1 and CDR2: SQVTM, ANQGSEA. The CDR3 length is 13 residues. The V end was cut by 6 bases, the J end by 0 bases, with 9 bases between. The chain's CDR3 is CSVGTNSNQPQHF. DNA for the CDR3: TGCAGCGTAGGGACAAATAGCAATCAGCCCCAGCATTTT.

The chain employs TRBV10-3 and TRBJ2-6; TRBD1 matches 7 bases. After removal of 6 bases from V and 0 bases from J, the junction contained 8 bases not matched to a gene. The germline gives CDR1 ENHRY, CDR2 SYGVKD. There are 17 residues in the CDR3. For the CDR3, the DNA is TGTGCCATCAGCAGGGGACAGAGCTCCTCTGGGGCCAACGTCCTGACTTTC. Protein product: CAISRGQSSSGANVLTF.

This clone was seen a handful of times. This sequence joins TRBV7-2 and TRBJ2-1; D is perhaps TRBD1 (6 bases). V was pared by 4 bases and J by 7 bases, with 20 bases between. This CDR3 is built from 16 residues. Germline assignment: CDR1 SGHTA and CDR2 FQGNSA. The CDR3 is CASSSHGTIGANEQFF. CDR3 sequence (DNA): TGTGCCAGCAGCTCCCACGGGACAATAGGTGCAAATGAGCAGTTCTTC.

The chain couples TRBV6-6 to TRBJ1-1; D remains unclear. Per the germline V gene, CDR1 is MNHNY and CDR2 is SVGAGI (reference sequence). This CDR3 is built from 14 residues. Deletions cut 1 base from V and 5 bases from J, with 11 bases between. CDR3 in amino acids: CASSYLRGGTEAFF. The CDR3 nucleotides are TGTGCCAGCAGTTACTTAAGAGGAGGAACTGAAGCTTTCTTT.

V is TRBV5-4 and J is TRBJ1-2; D remains ambiguous. The CDR3 has 15 amino acids. V lost 1 base and J lost 9, with 19 bases in between. The germline gives CDR1 SGHNT, CDR2 YYREEE (reference sequence). CDR3 loop: CASSLNGAAELSYTF. The DNA for the CDR3 is TGTGCCAGCAGCTTGAATGGAGCGGCAGAATTAAGCTACACCTTC.

The J gene is TRBJ2-1, the V gene TRBV9; D is uncertain. V was shortened by 4 bases and J by 5 bases, with 10 bases between the two germline ends. In germline, CDR1 is SGDLS, CDR2 YYNGEE. CDR3 length: 13 amino acids. Here the CDR3 DNA reads TGTGCCAGCAGCCTTGACTCTGACAATGAGCAGTTCTTC. Residues: CASSLDSDNEQFF.

This chain connects TRBV6-6 to TRBJ1-1; D is perhaps TRBD1 (5 bases). This CDR3 contains 13 residues. Germline V gene data show CDR1 as MNHNY and CDR2 as SVGAGI (reference sequence). The germline V and J ends were trimmed by 2 bases and 4 bases, with 8 bases remaining between them. CDR3 sequence: CASSYPGGTEAFF. The CDR3 bases are TGTGCCAGCAGTTACCCCGGGGGCACTGAAGCTTTCTTT.

This chain joins TRBV18 and TRBJ1-1; no definite D call. The germline V gene has CDR1 KGHSH and CDR2 LQKENI. Deletions cut 1 base from V and 1 base from J, with 4 bases between. This CDR3 spans 13 amino acids. The CDR3 DNA reads TGTGCCAGCTCACCACAAGCGAACACTGAAGCTTTCTTT. Protein sequence: CASSPQANTEAFF. The full variable domain, with the rest looked up from reference TRBV18 and TRBJ1-1, is NAGVMQNPRHLVRRRGQEARLRCSPMKGHSHVYWYRQLPEEGLKFMVYLQKENIIDESGMPKERFSAEFPKEGPSILRIQQVVRGDSAAYFCASSPQANTEAFFGQGTRLTVV.

The V and J genes are TRBV29-1 and TRBJ2-3; 8 positions agree with TRBD2. This CDR3 comprises 14 residues. V dropped 4 bases and J dropped 2; count of bases not matched to a gene: 5. The V gene's germline CDR1 is SQVTM and CDR2 ANQGSEA. CDR3 in amino acids: CSVVRTSITDTQYF. DNA for the CDR3: TGCAGCGTTGTAAGGACTAGCATCACAGATACGCAGTATTTT.

This clone has just one count. The chain recombines TRBV15 with TRBJ1-2, with 9 nucleotides matching TRBD1. The J segment lost 4 bases and the V segment lost 0 bases, leaving 6 bases of the junction unmatched. CDR1 is LNHNV, CDR2 YYDKDF, per germline (reference sequence). The CDR3 totals 16 residues. The CDR3 is CATSRDGGTGIYGYTF. As DNA, the CDR3 is TGTGCCACCAGCAGAGATGGAGGGACAGGGATCTATGGCTACACCTTC.

The rearrangement uses TRBV4-2 and TRBJ1-3; perhaps TRBD1 as D (6 bases). V lost 6 bases and J 4 bases, leaving 25 bases between the germline ends. Germline V gene sequence: CDR1 LGHNA, CDR2 YNFKEQ. The CDR3 loop spans 18 amino acids. As DNA, the CDR3 is TGTGCCAGCAGAAGGAGTATAAACCAGGGGCCGGGAGGAAACACCATATATTTT. Translating gives CASRRSINQGPGGNTIYF.

The chain couples TRBV11-3 to TRBJ1-1, with 11 positions matching TRBD1. Germline trimming cut 6 bases from V and 0 bases from J; bases unmatched to any gene: 9. The CDR3 sequence is 17 residues long. CDR1 and CDR2 (germline): SGHNT, YENEEA. CDR3 DNA: TGTGCCAGCAGTCATACGGGACAGGGGGGAATGAACACTGAAGCTTTCTTT. This gives the protein CASSHTGQGGMNTEAFF. The full variable domain, its missing parts supplied by reference TRBV11-3 and TRBJ1-1, is EAGVVQSPRYKIIEKKQPVAFWCNPISGHNTLYWYLQNLGQGPELLIRYENEEAVDDSQLPKDRFSAERLKGVDSTLKIQPAELGDSAVYLCASSHTGQGGMNTEAFFGQGTRLTVV.

CDR3 in amino acids: CASSSGDSGANVLTF. The CDR3 nucleotides are TGTGCCAGCAGTTCAGGGGATTCTGGGGCCAACGTCCTGACTTTC. The V gene is TRBV5-4, the J gene TRBJ2-6; perhaps TRBD1 as D (6 bases). The CDR3 runs 15 residues. Trimming shortened V by 5 bases and J by 1 base, and 10 bases separated the two germline ends. Germline CDR1 and CDR2: SGHNT and YYREEE (reference sequence). The whole variable domain, remainder taken from reference TRBV5-4 and TRBJ2-6, is ETGVTQSPTHLIKTRGQQVTLRCSSQSGHNTVSWYQQALGQGPQFIFQYYREEENGRGNFPPRFSGLQFPNYSSELNVNALELDDSALYLCASSSGDSGANVLTFGAGSRLTVL.

The chain carries TRBV9 and TRBJ2-2, with 8 bases lining up with TRBD1. V gave up 0 bases and J gave up 7 bases; unmatched junction bases: 8. This CDR3 contains 16 residues. Per the germline V gene, CDR1 is SGDLS and CDR2 is YYNGEE. Here the CDR3 reads CASSVVSRGHDGELFF. The CDR3 coding sequence is TGTGCCAGCAGCGTAGTCTCCAGGGGGCATGACGGGGAGCTGTTTTTT.

The chain employs TRBV7-9 and TRBJ2-1; 8 nucleotides agree with TRBD2. The CDR3 spans 16 residues. CDR1 is SEHNR and CDR2 is FQNEAQ in the germline V gene (reference sequence). With 3 bases clipped from V and 9 bases from J, the junction kept 13 bases outside the gene matches. This chain's CDR3 is CASSLPLRLAKGEQFF. DNA of the CDR3: TGTGCCAGCAGCTTGCCTCTACGACTAGCGAAGGGTGAGCAGTTCTTC.

In its sample, this clone was seen once. The rearrangement links TRBV7-3 to TRBJ2-1; 8 nucleotides align to TRBD2. V was pared by 5 bases and J by 2 bases, with 5 bases of the junction left unmatched. The CDR3 sequence is 15 residues long. The germline V gene encodes CDR1 SGHTA and CDR2 FQGTGA. The CDR3 nucleotides read TGTGCCAGCAGCCGAGCGGGGGCCACCTACAATGAGCAGTTCTTC. Its translation: CASSRAGATYNEQFF.

This chain uses TRBV5-1 with TRBJ1-6, with D maybe TRBD1 (6 bases). The CDR3 length is 15 residues. Germline CDR1 reads SGHRS; CDR2 reads YFSETQ. V lost 4 bases, J lost 6 bases, and 14 bases lay in between. The DNA for the CDR3 is TGCGCCAGCAGCCTTGCTGACAGGATTAATTCACCCCTCCACTTT. This encodes CASSLADRINSPLHF.

This clone was seen once. The gene calls are TRBV6-5 and TRBJ2-1; D perhaps matches TRBD1 (5 bases). The V end lost 6 bases, the J end lost 9 bases, and 9 bases lay between the germline ends. The CDR3 extends over 11 amino acids. The germline CDR1 and CDR2 sequences are MNHEY and SVGAGI. The CDR3 region is CASSHQGEQFF. The CDR3 region has the DNA TGTGCCAGCAGCCACCAGGGTGAGCAGTTCTTC.

The chain combines TRBV24-1 with TRBJ2-1; 7 bases align to TRBD2. Trimming removed 4 bases from V and 9 bases from J; junction bases left unmatched: 8. Germline V gene data show CDR1 as KGHDR and CDR2 as SFDVKD. The CDR3 contains 14 residues. CDR3 amino acids: CATSDLASGIEQFF. Here the CDR3 DNA reads TGTGCCACCAGTGACCTAGCCAGCGGGATTGAGCAGTTCTTC.

The chain has TRBV6-2 or TRBV6-3 and TRBJ2-7, with TRBD2 matching over 10 bases. The germline V gene encodes CDR1 MNHEY and CDR2 SVGEGT. This CDR3 comprises 15 residues. The V segment lost 4 bases and the J segment 6 bases; nucleotides outside the gene matches: 9. CDR3 amino acids: CASSSPSSGSSEQYF. CDR3 nucleotide sequence: TGTGCCAGCAGTTCCCCTTCTAGCGGGAGTAGCGAGCAGTACTTC.